One sample yielded the 2 T cell receptor beta chains listed below, sequenced in a study of Ad26.COV2.S vaccination and SARS-CoV-2 variants. Here immunoSEQ multiplex PCR was the method, and the copy in TCRdb shows in-frame clones only, minus some. Of 410,000 or so clones listed, around 90% are singletons. The treatment here: around 19 received Ad26.COV2.S at low or high dose, single or two shots; a few received placebo; per-sample allocation not given. Sampling took place 63 days after the first vaccine or placebo injection. The specimen was peripheral blood, collected in a trial of Ad26.COV2.S vaccine versus placebo. The receptors were sampled from a person aged 18-65 years who received the Ad26.COV2.S COVID-19 vaccine or a placebo.

V is TRBV7-3 and J is TRBJ2-3; weak D call: TRBD2 (5 bases). This CDR3 has 16 amino acids. From germline, CDR1 is SGHTA and CDR2 FQGTGA. Trimming cost V 0 bases and J 3 bases, with 13 bases left between them. The CDR3 reads CASSLTVRGGTDTQYF. For the CDR3, the DNA is TGTGCCAGCAGCTTAACGGTGCGCGGCGGGACAGATACGCAGTATTTT.

The chain carries TRBV11-2 and TRBJ1-1; 7 nucleotides line up with TRBD1. J lost 4 bases, V lost 6 bases, and 8 bases had no gene match. The CDR3 has 14 residues. CDR1 and CDR2 from the germline V gene are SGHAT and FQNNGV. CDR3 sequence: CASRFTGDSTEAFF. The CDR3 DNA follows: TGTGCCAGCAGATTTACAGGGGACTCCACTGAAGCTTTCTTT.